Below are 14 T cell receptor beta chains sequenced from a single sample in a study of cytomegalovirus exposure and HLA in healthy donors. Measured with immunoSEQ multiplex PCR; TCRdb has only the in-frame clones, and not every one. The sample shows 85,000 to 90,000 clones, roughly 97% of them seen only once. Input material: PBMCs. The receptors were gathered from a man in his late teens or twenties in good health and CMV-seronegative.

The gene calls are TRBV4-1 and TRBJ2-2; 7 bases are shared with TRBD1. J lost 0 bases, V lost 2 bases, and 9 bases had no gene match. The CDR3 length is 18 residues. Germline CDR1 is MGHRA and CDR2 is YSYEKL. As DNA, the CDR3 is TGCGCCAGCAGCCAAACAGGGGTAGAAGCTGCGAACACCGGGGAGCTGTTTTTT. This gives the protein CASSQTGVEAANTGELFF.

The V and J genes are TRBV19 and TRBJ2-3; no clear D. The CDR3 spans 13 residues. Germline V gene sequence: CDR1 LNHDA, CDR2 SQIVND (reference sequence). Trimming shortened V by 4 bases and J by 4 bases, and 9 bases separated the two germline ends. The CDR3 DNA reads TGTGCCAGTAGTACTGGGCCTTCAGATACGCAGTATTTT. Amino acid sequence: CASSTGPSDTQYF.

The rearrangement joins TRBV19 to TRBJ2-5; D is possibly TRBD2 (6 bases). Trimming took off 2 bases at V and 2 bases at J, with 15 bases between the two ends. CDR1 and CDR2 (germline): LNHDA, SQIVND (reference sequence). The CDR3 consists of 16 residues. The CDR3 loop is CASSIHGRGSQETQYF. The CDR3 DNA sequence: TGTGCCAGTAGTATACACGGGAGAGGATCGCAAGAGACCCAGTACTTC.

V and J are TRBV7-2 and TRBJ1-1, with D unresolved. V lost 5 bases and J 7 bases, leaving 20 bases between the germline ends. Germline CDR1 and CDR2: SGHTA and FQGNSA. The CDR3 spans 15 residues. In DNA form, the CDR3 reads TGTGCCAGCAGCCCACAAGCGCGGGCTGACGTTGAAGCTTTCTTT. Translation: CASSPQARADVEAFF.

V usage is TRBV7-6 and J usage is TRBJ1-4; D is possibly TRBD1 (5 bases). CDR3 length equals 16 residues. Germline loops: CDR1 SGHVS, CDR2 FNYEAQ. V was cut by 1 base and J by 8 bases, with 17 bases left in between. DNA for the CDR3: TGTGCCAGCAGCTTAGTTGTGGGACTTCGGGGGGAAAAACTGTTTTTT. This gives the protein CASSLVVGLRGEKLFF.

V gene TRBV5-5 combines with J gene TRBJ1-5; 11 bases align to TRBD1. V lost 3 bases and J lost 5; bases outside the gene matches: 1. Germline CDR1 and CDR2: SGHKS and YYEKEE (reference sequence). The CDR3 spans 14 residues. CDR3 DNA sequence: TGTGCCAGCAGCTGGACAGGGGGCGATCAGCCCCAGCATTTT. Translated, it gives CASSWTGGDQPQHF.

This sequence joins TRBV7-8 and TRBJ2-7, with D possibly TRBD2 on 6 matching bases. Trimming took 5 bases from V and 5 from J, leaving 19 bases between them. The CDR3 has 15 amino acids. CDR1 and CDR2 from the germline V gene are SGHVS and FQNEAQ. CDR3 nucleotides: TGTGCCAGCAGCCTTCGGGACTCGATCACCCACGAGCAGTACGTC. Translated, it gives CASSLRDSITHEQYV.

The chain carries TRBV5-8 and TRBJ1-5; tentative D call: TRBD1 (5 bases). Germline V gives CDR1 SGHTS, CDR2 YDEGEE. Trimming removed 4 bases from V and 2 bases from J, with 25 bases in between. This CDR3 comprises 19 residues. CDR3 sequence reads: CASSLIRLAGGKGNQPQHF. CDR3 in DNA: TGTGCCAGCAGCCTCATTCGCCTCGCGGGGGGAAAGGGCAATCAGCCCCAGCATTTT.

V usage is TRBV7-7 and J usage is TRBJ2-7, with 7 bases identical to TRBD1. Per germline, CDR1 SSHAT and CDR2 FNYEAQ (reference sequence). CDR3 size: 16 residues. The CDR3 loop is CASSFLTGWSSYEQYV. CDR3 sequence (DNA): TGTGCTAGCAGCTTCTTGACAGGGTGGAGCTCCTACGAGCAGTACGTC.

This clone turned up a few times. This chain links TRBV5-6 with TRBJ2-5; 7 bases are a match to TRBD1. This CDR3 has 14 residues. The J segment lost 5 bases and the V segment lost 4 bases, leaving 8 bases of the junction unmatched. Germline CDR1 and CDR2: SGHDT and YYEEEE. CDR3 residues: CASSNDRVEETQYF. The CDR3 nucleotides read TGTGCCAGCAGCAATGACAGGGTTGAGGAGACCCAGTACTTC.

The V gene is TRBV11-2, the J gene TRBJ1-1, with D hard to call. The germline gives CDR1 SGHAT, CDR2 FQNNGV. This CDR3 has 16 amino acids. Trimming removed 2 bases from V and 6 bases from J, with 19 bases in between. The CDR3 bases are TGTGCCAGCAGCTTATTTCTCCTGGGAGGAAACGCTGAAGCTTTCTTT. Protein product: CASSLFLLGGNAEAFF.

CDR3 sequence: CASSETGRGNQPQHF. The DNA for the CDR3 is TGTGCCAGCAGTGAAACGGGCAGGGGCAATCAGCCCCAGCATTTT. This chain links TRBV2 with TRBJ1-5; TRBD1 is a possible D gene (5 bases). CDR3 length: 15 residues. Trimming pared 2 bases from V and 2 bases from J, leaving 10 bases between. The germline gives CDR1 SNHLY, CDR2 FYNNEI.

The chain carries TRBV29-1 and TRBJ2-3; D perhaps matches TRBD1 (5 bases). Germline V CDR1 and CDR2: SQVTM, ANQGSEA. The CDR3 totals 16 residues. Trimming cost V 4 bases and J 3 bases, with 20 bases left between them. The CDR3 protein is CSVVGLTGLGTDTQYF. The CDR3, as DNA: TGCAGCGTTGTTGGGTTAACAGGTCTGGGTACAGATACGCAGTATTTT.

The rearrangement links TRBV2 to TRBJ2-3; tentatively, D is TRBD2 (5 bases). Per the germline V gene, CDR1 is SNHLY and CDR2 is FYNNEI. Between the trimmed V and J ends, which lost 6 bases and 2 bases, there was a span of 12 bases. There are 14 residues in the CDR3. The CDR3 sequence: CASRRPGTTDTQYF. As DNA, the CDR3 is TGTGCCAGCAGGAGACCGGGAACCACAGATACGCAGTATTTT.